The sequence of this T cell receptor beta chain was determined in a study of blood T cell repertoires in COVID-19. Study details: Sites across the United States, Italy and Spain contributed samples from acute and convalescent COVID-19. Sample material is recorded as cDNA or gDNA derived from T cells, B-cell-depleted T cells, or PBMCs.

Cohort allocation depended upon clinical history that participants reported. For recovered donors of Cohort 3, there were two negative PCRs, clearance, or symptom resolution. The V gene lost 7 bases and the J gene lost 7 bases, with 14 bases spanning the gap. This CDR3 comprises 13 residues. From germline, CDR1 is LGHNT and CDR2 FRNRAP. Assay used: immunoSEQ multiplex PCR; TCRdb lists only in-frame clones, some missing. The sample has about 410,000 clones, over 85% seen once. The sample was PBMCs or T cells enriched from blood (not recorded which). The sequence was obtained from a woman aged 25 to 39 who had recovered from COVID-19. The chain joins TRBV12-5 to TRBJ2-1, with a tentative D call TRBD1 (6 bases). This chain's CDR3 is CASAYRTANEQFF. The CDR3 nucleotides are TGTGCTAGTGCTTATCGGACAGCGAATGAGCAGTTCTTC.